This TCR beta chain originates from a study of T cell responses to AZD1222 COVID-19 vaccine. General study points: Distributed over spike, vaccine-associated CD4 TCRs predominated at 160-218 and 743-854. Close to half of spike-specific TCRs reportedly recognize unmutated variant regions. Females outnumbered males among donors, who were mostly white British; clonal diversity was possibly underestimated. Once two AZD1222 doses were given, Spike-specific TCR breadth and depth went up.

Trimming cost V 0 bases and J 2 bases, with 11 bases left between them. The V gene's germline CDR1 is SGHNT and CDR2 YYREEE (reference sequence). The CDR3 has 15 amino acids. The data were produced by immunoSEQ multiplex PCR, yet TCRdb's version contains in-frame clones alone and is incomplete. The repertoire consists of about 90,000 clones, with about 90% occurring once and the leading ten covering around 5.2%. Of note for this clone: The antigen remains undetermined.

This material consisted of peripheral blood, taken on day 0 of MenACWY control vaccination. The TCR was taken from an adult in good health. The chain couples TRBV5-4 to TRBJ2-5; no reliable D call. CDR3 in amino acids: CASSLDSLKQETQYF. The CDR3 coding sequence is TGTGCCAGCAGCTTGGACAGCTTGAAACAAGAGACCCAGTACTTC.